The present entry profiles one T cell receptor beta chain with its context. The antigen remains undetermined. Assay: immunoSEQ multiplex PCR; the TCRdb copy retains only in-frame clones and omits some. The table has about 59,000 clones, 85% to 90% seen once. With 5 bases removed from V and 8 bases from J, the gap between germline ends came to 16 bases. This CDR3 has 14 residues. The germline CDR1 and CDR2 sequences are MNHEY and SMNVEV (reference sequence). This sample is part of a study of T cells in localized non-small cell lung cancer. Study conclusions and caveats: Higher blood T cell density went with longer overall survival. Because researchers sequenced only one region of the tumor, heterogeneity is still possible. Uninvolved nearby lung showed the greatest T cell clonality, exceeding that found in tumor. Appearance in adjacent lung was seen for a median 57 of the top 100 tumor clones.

Sequenced here: peripheral blood, sampled before any cancer treatment. The chain links TRBV27 to TRBJ2-1; maybe TRBD2 (6 bases). The sequence came from a woman aged 40-69 years with stage I lung adenocarcinoma. CDR3 residues: CASSHGGMDYEQFF. CDR3 nucleotides: TGTGCCAGCAGTCATGGAGGGATGGACTATGAGCAGTTCTTC.